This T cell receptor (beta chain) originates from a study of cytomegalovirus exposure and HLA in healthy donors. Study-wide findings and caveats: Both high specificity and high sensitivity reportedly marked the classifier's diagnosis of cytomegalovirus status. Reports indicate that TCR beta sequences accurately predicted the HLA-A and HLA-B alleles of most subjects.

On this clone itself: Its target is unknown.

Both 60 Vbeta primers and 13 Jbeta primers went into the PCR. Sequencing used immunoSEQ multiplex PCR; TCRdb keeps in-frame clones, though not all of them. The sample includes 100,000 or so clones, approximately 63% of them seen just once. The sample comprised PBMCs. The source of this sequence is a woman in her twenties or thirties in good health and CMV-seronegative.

The CDR3 DNA reads TGTGCCATCAGTGCCACCCCCCGACAGGGATCGAGCGAGCAGTACTTC. It codes for CAISATPRQGSSEQYF. The chain uses TRBV10-3 and TRBJ2-7; 7 nucleotides agree with TRBD1. The CDR3 is 16 residues long. Germline loops: CDR1 ENHRY, CDR2 SYGVKD. V lost 4 bases and J lost 6; bases outside the gene matches: 15.